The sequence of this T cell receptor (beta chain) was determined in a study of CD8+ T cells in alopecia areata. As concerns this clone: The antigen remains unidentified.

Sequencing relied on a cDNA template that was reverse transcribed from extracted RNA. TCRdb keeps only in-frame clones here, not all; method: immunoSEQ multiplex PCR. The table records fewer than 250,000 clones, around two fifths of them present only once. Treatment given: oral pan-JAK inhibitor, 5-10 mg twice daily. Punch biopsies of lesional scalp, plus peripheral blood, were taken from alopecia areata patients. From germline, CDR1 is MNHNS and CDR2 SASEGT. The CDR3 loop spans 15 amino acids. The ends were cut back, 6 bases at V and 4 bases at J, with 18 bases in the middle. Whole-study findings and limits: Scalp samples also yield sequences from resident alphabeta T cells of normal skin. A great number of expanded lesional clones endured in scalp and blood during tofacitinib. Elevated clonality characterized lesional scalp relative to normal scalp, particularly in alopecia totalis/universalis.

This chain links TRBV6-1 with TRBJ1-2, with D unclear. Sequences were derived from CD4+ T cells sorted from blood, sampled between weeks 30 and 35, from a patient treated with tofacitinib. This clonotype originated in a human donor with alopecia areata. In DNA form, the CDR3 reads TGTGCCAGCAGATTAACCGGGATCCAATTCTATGGCTACACCTTC. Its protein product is CASRLTGIQFYGYTF.